These 29 T cell receptor beta chains originate from one sample sequenced in a study of T cell changes during pregnancy in multiple sclerosis. The assay was immunoSEQ multiplex PCR, and TCRdb's table has in-frame clones only and misses some. Of about 57,000 clones in the sample, about 92% are singletons; the top ten hold more than 1.5%. The input for sequencing was peripheral blood, taken after pregnancy. These receptors were obtained from a female donor with multiple sclerosis, enrolled in a pregnancy study.

The CDR3 coding sequence is TGTGCCAGCAGTTGGGACAGGGGGAACGAGCAGTACTTC. This translates into CASSWDRGNEQYF. This chain joins TRBV2 and TRBJ2-7; 11 bases are shared with TRBD1. The CDR3 is 13 amino acids. The ends lost 5 bases at V and 5 bases at J; junction bases unmatched: 2. Germline CDR1 reads SNHLY; CDR2 reads FYNNEI.

To note about this clone: Additional DNA sequences in this sample encode the identical CDR3. The V call is TRBV9, the J call TRBJ2-1; 8 bases align to TRBD2. CDR3 size: 15 residues. Germline CDR1 SGDLS, CDR2 YYNGEE. The V segment lost 3 bases and the J segment 0 bases; nucleotides outside the gene matches: 2. In DNA, the CDR3 is TGTGCCAGCAGCGCGAGCGGGAGCTCCTACAATGAGCAGTTCTTC. This translates into CASSASGSSYNEQFF.

This chain uses TRBV4-1 with TRBJ2-2, with 8 bases that match TRBD2. CDR3 length equals 17 residues. Germline trimming cut 2 bases from V and 2 bases from J; bases unmatched to any gene: 7. Per germline, CDR1 MGHRA and CDR2 YSYEKL. In DNA, the CDR3 is TGCGCCAGCAGCCAAAGCGGGGGCGGCCGAAACACCGGGGAGCTGTTTTTT. Translated, it gives CASSQSGGGRNTGELFF.

J is TRBJ2-3 and V is TRBV7-2, with D uncertain. The CDR3 covers 12 residues. Germline assignment: CDR1 SGHTA and CDR2 FQGNSA. V was cut by 5 bases and J by 3 bases, with 6 bases left in between. The CDR3 region is CASSLLTDTQYF. DNA of the CDR3: TGTGCCAGCAGCCTCCTTACAGATACGCAGTATTTT.

This clone came up a few times. The chain couples TRBV27 to TRBJ1-2; the match to TRBD1 covers 8 bases. The CDR3 consists of 15 residues. The germline V gene encodes CDR1 MNHEY and CDR2 SMNVEV (reference sequence). The V gene end was trimmed by 5 bases and the J gene end by 4 bases; junction bases not matched to a gene: 9. The CDR3 here is CASSPLPRGPYGYTF. The DNA of the CDR3 is TGTGCCAGCAGTCCACTCCCCAGGGGGCCCTATGGCTACACCTTC.

This chain joins TRBV21-1 and TRBJ2-7; TRBD1, the table's D call, lacks a check against the DNA. TRBV21-1 represents a pseudogene. The CDR3 runs 15 residues. CDR3 loop: CASSGKPGQLNEQYF. The DNA of the CDR3 is TGTGCCAGCAGCGGGAAACCGGGACAGTTGAACGAGCAGTACTTC.

The V call is TRBV5-8, the J call TRBJ1-5; weak D call: TRBD1 (6 bases). In germline, CDR1 is SGHTS, CDR2 YDEGEE. The CDR3 length is 17 residues. Trimming took 1 base from V and 3 from J, leaving 17 bases between them. The CDR3 protein is CASSLKIRGRYNQPQHF. The CDR3, as DNA: TGTGCCAGCAGCTTGAAAATCAGGGGACGCTACAATCAGCCCCAGCATTTT.

The CDR3 protein is CASSIPSGSRTDTQYF. The CDR3 nucleotides are TGTGCCAGCAGCATTCCTAGCGGGAGCAGGACAGATACGCAGTATTTT. The V and J genes are TRBV11-1 and TRBJ2-3, with 10 bases aligning to TRBD2. Trimming at V came to 5 bases and at J to 3 bases, leaving 8 bases not matched to a gene. This CDR3 contains 16 residues. Germline loops: CDR1 SGHAT, CDR2 FQDESV (reference sequence).

The J gene is TRBJ2-2, the V gene TRBV13, with a weak D call TRBD1 (6 bases). Germline-derived CDR1 and CDR2 are PRHDT and FYEKMQ (reference sequence). This CDR3 spans 16 amino acids. V lost 3 bases to trimming and J lost 1 base, with 12 bases between them. The CDR3 nucleotides are TGTGCCAGCAGCTTCGTCGGACAGATGAACACCGGGGAGCTGTTTTTT. It yields the protein CASSFVGQMNTGELFF.

The chain has TRBV7-2 and TRBJ2-7; D is possibly TRBD2 (6 bases). The CDR3 has 17 amino acids. The germline V gene encodes CDR1 SGHTA and CDR2 FQGNSA. The V end lost 4 bases, the J end lost 0 bases, and 19 bases lay between the germline ends. The CDR3 spells CASSSPLRGKRSYEQYF. CDR3 DNA sequence: TGTGCCAGCAGCTCCCCCCTTCGCGGGAAACGCTCCTACGAGCAGTACTTC.

The rearrangement joins TRBV28 to TRBJ1-1, with D maybe TRBD1 (5 bases). Germline CDR1 MDHEN, CDR2 SYDVKM. Trimming left V 7 bases short and J 1 base short, with 10 bases between. CDR3 length: 13 residues. The CDR3 DNA follows: TGTGCCAGCACCCTGACAGAGAACACTGAAGCTTTCTTT. This sequence encodes CASTLTENTEAFF.

The V call is TRBV7-2, the J call TRBJ1-1; D ambiguous. This CDR3 comprises 13 residues. CDR1 and CDR2 (germline): SGHTA, FQGNSA. Trimming took 4 bases from V and 4 from J, leaving 10 bases between them. CDR3 sequence: CASSSVRGTEAFF. The CDR3 region has the DNA TGTGCCAGCAGCTCTGTGCGGGGCACTGAAGCTTTCTTT.

The CDR3 DNA reads as TGTGCCAGCCTAACGGACAGGGGGAACACCGGGGAGCTGTTTTTT. Amino acids: CASLTDRGNTGELFF. The gene calls are TRBV2 and TRBJ2-2; 9 bases agree with TRBD1. The CDR3 is 15 residues long. With 8 bases clipped from V and 1 base from J, the junction kept 5 bases outside the gene matches. From germline, CDR1 is SNHLY and CDR2 FYNNEI.

Relative to its sample, this clone is medium-sized. The V and J genes are TRBV12-5 and TRBJ2-5, with D tentatively TRBD1 (5 bases). Germline V gene lookup returns CDR1 LGHNT and CDR2 FRNRAP. V shed 6 bases and J shed 6 bases, with 14 bases lying between them. CDR3 size: 13 residues. This CDR3 is CASGQGVGQTQYF. As DNA, the CDR3 is TGTGCTAGTGGGCAAGGGGTCGGACAGACCCAGTACTTC.

Turning to this clone: The junction shows a germline mismatch at one end, possibly a read error. The rearrangement uses TRBV7-2 and TRBJ2-2; 12 positions match TRBD2. Per germline, CDR1 SGHTA and CDR2 FQGNSA. The CDR3 covers 18 residues. In DNA form, the CDR3 reads TGTGCCAGCAGCTCCGCGGCTAGCGGGAGGGGGAACGCCGGGGAGCTGTTTTTT. Encoded protein: CASSSAASGRGNAGELFF.

The chain is built from TRBV6-1 and TRBJ2-3; tentative D call: TRBD1 (6 bases). CDR1 is MNHNS, CDR2 SASEGT, per germline. The CDR3 has 15 amino acids. Deletions cut 5 bases from V and 2 bases from J, with 14 bases between. The CDR3, as DNA: TGTGCCAGCAGTTTTCCGGGACAAATCACAGATACGCAGTATTTT. This translates into CASSFPGQITDTQYF.

The CDR3 is CASSPGVQETQYF. The CDR3 nucleotides are TGTGCCAGCTCACCAGGAGTCCAAGAGACCCAGTACTTC. This chain uses TRBV18 with TRBJ2-5, with D unresolved. The CDR3 length is 13 residues. Trimming took off 2 bases at V and 1 base at J, with 5 bases between the two ends. The germline CDR1 and CDR2 sequences are KGHSH and LQKENI.

The V and J genes are TRBV5-6 and TRBJ1-1; perhaps TRBD1 as D (5 bases). Per germline, CDR1 SGHDT and CDR2 YYEEEE. CDR3 length: 15 residues. V was trimmed by 4 bases and J by 0 bases, leaving 13 bases between them. For the CDR3, the DNA is TGTGCCAGCAGCCGTCAGGGAGGTGTGAACACTGAAGCTTTCTTT. This sequence encodes CASSRQGGVNTEAFF.

The chain links TRBV18 to TRBJ2-7; a weak D match, TRBD1 (5 bases). CDR3 length equals 15 residues. Germline V gives CDR1 KGHSH, CDR2 LQKENI. Deletions cut 4 bases from V and 4 bases from J, with 17 bases between. CDR3 in amino acids: CASSLGSLGAYEQYF. CDR3 coding DNA: TGTGCCAGCTCACTCGGGTCCCTTGGGGCTTACGAGCAGTACTTC.

The rearrangement joins TRBV9 to TRBJ1-1; D gene ambiguous. Trimming left V 0 bases short and J 1 base short, with 7 bases between. This CDR3 spans 14 amino acids. Germline values: CDR1 SGDLS, CDR2 YYNGEE. For the CDR3, the DNA is TGTGCCAGCAGCGTAGCTGGCTCGAACACTGAAGCTTTCTTT. It codes for CASSVAGSNTEAFF. The full variable domain, rest sourced from reference TRBV9 and TRBJ1-1, is DSGVTQTPKHLITATGQRVTLRCSPRSGDLSVYWYQQSLDQGLQFLIQYYNGEERAKGNILERFSAQQFPDLHSELNLSSLELGDSALYFCASSVAGSNTEAFFGQGTRLTVV.

This chain joins TRBV6-5 and TRBJ1-6; 8 bases are a match to TRBD1. Per the germline V gene, CDR1 is MNHEY and CDR2 is SVGAGI. J was trimmed by 7 bases and V by 0 bases; bases with no gene match: 5. The CDR3 spans 16 residues. The CDR3 reads CASSYSWDRFNSPLHF. Written as DNA, the CDR3 is TGTGCCAGCAGTTACTCCTGGGACAGGTTCAATTCACCCCTCCACTTT.

This chain joins TRBV4-1 and TRBJ2-3, with a possible D match to TRBD2 (6 bases). Trimming pared 4 bases from V and 2 bases from J, leaving 10 bases between. CDR3 length: 14 amino acids. The germline V gene encodes CDR1 MGHRA and CDR2 YSYEKL. As DNA, the CDR3 is TGCGCCAGCAGCCTAGCGGCTAACACAGATACGCAGTATTTT. It encodes CASSLAANTDTQYF.

V gene TRBV13 combines with J gene TRBJ2-1; 14 bases align to TRBD2. J lost 5 bases, V lost 5 bases, and 11 bases had no gene match. The CDR3 is made up of 18 amino acids. The germline CDR1 and CDR2 sequences are PRHDT and FYEKMQ (reference sequence). The CDR3 protein is CASSPGTSGSPWHNEQFF. DNA for the CDR3: TGTGCCAGCAGCCCCGGGACTAGCGGGAGCCCCTGGCACAATGAGCAGTTCTTC.

The chain uses TRBV10-3 and TRBJ2-5, with a tentative D call TRBD1 (5 bases). Trimming pared 1 base from V and 3 bases from J, leaving 9 bases between. CDR3 length equals 14 residues. Germline CDR1 is ENHRY and CDR2 is SYGVKD. CDR3 nucleotide sequence: TGTGCCATCAGTGAGTACACAGGAGAAGAGACCCAGTACTTC. This encodes CAISEYTGEETQYF.

The V gene is TRBV21-1, the J gene TRBJ1-2. TRBV21-1 is a listed pseudogene. The length of the CDR3 is 12 residues. In nucleotides, the CDR3 is TGTGCCAGCAGCAAACGTCAACTGGGCTACACCTTC. Encoded protein: CASSKRQLGYTF.

Here the CDR3 reads CASAGVGSNQPQHF. The CDR3 DNA sequence: TGTGCCTCAGCAGGGGTTGGTAGCAATCAGCCCCAGCATTTT. The rearrangement joins TRBV25-1 to TRBJ1-5, with a weak D call TRBD1 (6 bases). V was shortened by 11 bases and J by 0 bases, with 14 bases between the two germline ends. CDR3 length: 14 amino acids. Germline V gene data show CDR1 as MGHDK and CDR2 as SYGVNS.

The chain joins TRBV7-8 to TRBJ1-2; unclear D gene. The CDR3 has 17 amino acids. Per germline, CDR1 SGHVS and CDR2 FQNEAQ. The V end was cut by 1 base, the J end by 5 bases, with 20 bases between. CDR3 DNA: TGTGCCAGCAGCTTAGGCGACGGGGTCCAGCCCCTATATGGCTACACCTTC. Amino acid sequence: CASSLGDGVQPLYGYTF.

CDR3 amino acids: CASSPGTEPNQPQHF. The CDR3 DNA reads as TGTGCCAGCAGCCCAGGGACAGAGCCTAATCAGCCCCAGCATTTT. The chain couples TRBV7-2 to TRBJ1-5, with 7 bases lining up with TRBD1. The CDR3 runs 15 residues. CDR1 is SGHTA and CDR2 is FQGNSA in the germline V gene. The trim removed 5 bases at V and 4 bases at J, leaving 8 bases unmatched.

The chain is built from TRBV11-3 and TRBJ1-1, with D tentatively TRBD1 (5 bases). The CDR3 has 15 amino acids. The V and J ends lost 1 base and 2 bases respectively, with 11 bases between them. From germline, CDR1 is SGHNT and CDR2 YENEEA. The chain's CDR3 is CASSLAGHLNTEAFF. In nucleotides, the CDR3 is TGTGCCAGCAGCTTAGCCGGACATCTAAACACTGAAGCTTTCTTT.